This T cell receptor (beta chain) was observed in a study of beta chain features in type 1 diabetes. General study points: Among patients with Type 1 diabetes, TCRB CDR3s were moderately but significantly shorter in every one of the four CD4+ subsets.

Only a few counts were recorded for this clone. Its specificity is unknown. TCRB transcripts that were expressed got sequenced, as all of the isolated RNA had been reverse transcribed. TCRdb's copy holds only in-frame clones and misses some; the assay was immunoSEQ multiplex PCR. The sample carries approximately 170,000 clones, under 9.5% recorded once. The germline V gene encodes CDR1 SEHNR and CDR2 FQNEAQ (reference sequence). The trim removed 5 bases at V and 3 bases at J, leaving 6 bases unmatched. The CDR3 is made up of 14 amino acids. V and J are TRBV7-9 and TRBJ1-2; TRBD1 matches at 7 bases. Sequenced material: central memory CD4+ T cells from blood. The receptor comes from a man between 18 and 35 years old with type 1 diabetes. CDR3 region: CASSRQGSDYGYTF. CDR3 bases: TGTGCCAGCAGCCGACAGGGATCAGACTATGGCTACACCTTC.